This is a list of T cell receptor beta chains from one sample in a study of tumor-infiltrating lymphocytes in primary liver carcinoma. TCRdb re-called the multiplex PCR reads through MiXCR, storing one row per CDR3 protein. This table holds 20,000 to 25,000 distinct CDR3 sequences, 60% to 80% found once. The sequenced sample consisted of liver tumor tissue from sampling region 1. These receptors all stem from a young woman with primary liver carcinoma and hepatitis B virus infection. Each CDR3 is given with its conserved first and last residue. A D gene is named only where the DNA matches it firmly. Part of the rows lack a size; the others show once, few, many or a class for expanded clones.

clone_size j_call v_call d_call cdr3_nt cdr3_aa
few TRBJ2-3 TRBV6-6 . TGTGCCAGCAGTTCCACCTTAGACCGGGGAGGCCAGGTGTGGCAGTATTTT CASSSTLDRGGQVWQYF
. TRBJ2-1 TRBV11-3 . TGTGCCCGCAGCTTAGACCTACTAGCTGGAGGCTACAATGAGCAGTTCTTC CARSLDLLAGGYNEQFF
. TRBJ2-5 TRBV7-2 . TGTGCCAGCAGCTCAGTTTGGTCCGAAGGGACCCAGTACTTC CASSSVWSEGTQYF
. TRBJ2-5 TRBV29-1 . TGCATCGTTGAAACCGGAAGGGGAATGCGGGAGACCCAGTACTTC CIVETGRGMRETQYF
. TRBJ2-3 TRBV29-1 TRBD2 TGCAGCGTTGAAAGGCGGGAGGTTACAGATACGCAGTATTTT CSVERREVTDTQYF
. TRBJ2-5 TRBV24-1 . TGTGCCACCAGTGACCGGATAGGCCAAGAGACCCAGTACTTC CATSDRIGQETQYF
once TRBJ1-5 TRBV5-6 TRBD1 TGTCCCAGCAGCATAGGGGGCAGCAATCAGCCTCAGCATTTT CPSSIGGSNQPQHF
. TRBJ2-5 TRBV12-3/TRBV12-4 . TGTACCAGCTGCATCTACCCCGGGAGCGAAGAGACCCAGCACTTC CTSCIYPGSEETQHF
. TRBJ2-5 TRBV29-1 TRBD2 TGCAGCGTAATTCCCGGGACTAGCCGTTTACAAGAGACCCGGTACTTC CSVIPGTSRLQETRYF
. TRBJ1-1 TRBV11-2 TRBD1 TGTGCCAGCAGCGTTCGGGACAGGGGGTGCAAGGGATGGAGTAACACTGAAGCTTTCTTT CASSVRDRGCKGWSNTEAFF
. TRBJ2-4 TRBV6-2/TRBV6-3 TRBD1 TGTGTCAGTAGTTCTCTAAAAGGGGACAGCCGGAGGAACATTCAGTACTTC CVSSSLKGDSRRNIQYF
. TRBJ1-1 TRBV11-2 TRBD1 TGTGCCAGTAGCCCTGGGACAGTAGCTTTCTTT CASSPGTVAFF
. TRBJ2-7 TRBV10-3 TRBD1 TGTGCCATCGGACAGGGCGGGGTCGACCATTACTTC CAIGQGGVDHYF
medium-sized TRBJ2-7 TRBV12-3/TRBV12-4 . TGTGCCAGCAGTTTTCGGGGGCAGGGTAATCACGAGCAGTACTTC CASSFRGQGNHEQYF
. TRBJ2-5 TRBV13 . TGTGCCAGCAGCTTAATGGGCTGGGTAATTAGGGAGACTCAGTACTTC CASSLMGWVIRETQYF
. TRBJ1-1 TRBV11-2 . TGTGCCAGCAACGCTCGGGACAAGAGGCGCAAGAGGTGGAGTAACGCTGAAGCTTTCTTT CASNARDKRRKRWSNAEAFF
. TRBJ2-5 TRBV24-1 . TGTGCCACCAGTGATCCATCAGGGGTATGGACCCAGTACTTC CATSDPSGVWTQYF
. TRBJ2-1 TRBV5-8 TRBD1 TGTGCCTGCAACTTGGACAGGGGCAATGAACAGTTCTTC CACNLDRGNEQFF
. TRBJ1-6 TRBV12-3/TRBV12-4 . TGTGTCAGCAGTTTAGGTAGGGCTCCCCTCCACTTT CVSSLGRAPLHF
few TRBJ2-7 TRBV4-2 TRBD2 TGTGCCAGCAGCCAAAGGACTAGCGTCTCCTACGAGCAGTACTTC CASSQRTSVSYEQYF
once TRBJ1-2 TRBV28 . TGTGCCAACAGTTTAGGGGCCTGGACAAAAGGCTACACCTTC CANSLGAWTKGYTF
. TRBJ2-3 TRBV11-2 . . CASSRTRQGREIRSIF
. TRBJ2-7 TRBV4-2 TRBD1 TGTGCTAGCAGCCAGGAACACCTAGGACAGGGGGGACAGCTCGAGCAGTACTTC CASSQEHLGQGGQLEQYF
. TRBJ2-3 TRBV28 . TGTGCCAGCTGTTTTGACAGTATGTGGCGGGGCACAGATACGCAGTATTTT CASCFDSMWRGTDTQYF
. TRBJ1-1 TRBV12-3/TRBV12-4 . TGTGCCAGCAGTCCGGGACCGGGAAGCACTGAAGCTTTCTTT CASSPGPGSTEAFF
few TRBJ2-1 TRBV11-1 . TGTGCCAGCAGCGGGACGGGATGGAGACGGTTCTTC CASSGTGWRRFF
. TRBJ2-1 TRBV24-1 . TGTGCCACCAGCCCTGATGGAACGAGGGATGAGCAGTTCTTC CATSPDGTRDEQFF
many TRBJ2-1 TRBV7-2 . TGTGCCAGCAGCTTACCCTATGAGGTTGAGCAGTTCTTC CASSLPYEVEQFF
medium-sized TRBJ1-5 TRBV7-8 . TGTGCCAGCAGCCCCTTCCTTGGGGGCCAGCCCCAGCATTTT CASSPFLGGQPQHF
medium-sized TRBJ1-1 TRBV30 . TGTGCCTGGAGTGAAGTGCTCACTGAAGCTTTCTTT CAWSEVLTEAFF
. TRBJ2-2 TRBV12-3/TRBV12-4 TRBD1 TGTGCCACCAGCGAGAGCACAGGGGTCGGGGAGCTGTTTTTT CATSESTGVGELFF
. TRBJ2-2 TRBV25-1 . TGTGCCCTTCAAGACGCTTCGTCGCCTTACACCGGGGAGCTGTTTTTC CALQDASSPYTGELFF
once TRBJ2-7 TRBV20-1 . TGCAGTGCTAGAGCAACCGAGACACAGGCATTCGACGAGCATTACTTC CSARATETQAFDEHYF
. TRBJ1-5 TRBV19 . TGTCCCAGTTGTGATCTGGGATTAGGTCAGCCCCAGCATTTT CPSCDLGLGQPQHF
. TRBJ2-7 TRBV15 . TGTGCCACCAGCTCCGGGACAACCTACGAGCAGTACTTC CATSSGTTYEQYF
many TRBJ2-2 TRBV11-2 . TGTGCCGGCAGCTTAGCATTAGGAGGGGCGAATACCGGGGAGCTGTTTTTT CAGSLALGGANTGELFF
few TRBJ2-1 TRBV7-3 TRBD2 TGTGTCAGCAGCTTGACTAGCGTGACGAACAATGAGCAGTTCTTC CVSSLTSVTNNEQFF
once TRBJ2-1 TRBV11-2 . TGTGCCAGCAGCCAGAGGGGAGTATACAATGAGCAGTTCTTC CASSQRGVYNEQFF
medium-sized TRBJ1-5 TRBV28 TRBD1 TGTGCCAGCGGGCCAGGGGGACGGCCCCAGCATTTT CASGPGGRPQHF
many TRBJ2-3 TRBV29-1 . TGCAGCGTTGATGTGGGTACAGATACGCAGTATTTT CSVDVGTDTQYF
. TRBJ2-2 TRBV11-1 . TGTGACAGCAGCTTAGTGGGGGTTACGAACACCAGGGAGCTGTTTTTT CDSSLVGVTNTRELFF
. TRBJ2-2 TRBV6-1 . TGTGTCACCAGTGAAACCCTTCCCGAGGGCGCCGCGAACACCGGGGAGCTGTTTTTT CVTSETLPEGAANTGELFF